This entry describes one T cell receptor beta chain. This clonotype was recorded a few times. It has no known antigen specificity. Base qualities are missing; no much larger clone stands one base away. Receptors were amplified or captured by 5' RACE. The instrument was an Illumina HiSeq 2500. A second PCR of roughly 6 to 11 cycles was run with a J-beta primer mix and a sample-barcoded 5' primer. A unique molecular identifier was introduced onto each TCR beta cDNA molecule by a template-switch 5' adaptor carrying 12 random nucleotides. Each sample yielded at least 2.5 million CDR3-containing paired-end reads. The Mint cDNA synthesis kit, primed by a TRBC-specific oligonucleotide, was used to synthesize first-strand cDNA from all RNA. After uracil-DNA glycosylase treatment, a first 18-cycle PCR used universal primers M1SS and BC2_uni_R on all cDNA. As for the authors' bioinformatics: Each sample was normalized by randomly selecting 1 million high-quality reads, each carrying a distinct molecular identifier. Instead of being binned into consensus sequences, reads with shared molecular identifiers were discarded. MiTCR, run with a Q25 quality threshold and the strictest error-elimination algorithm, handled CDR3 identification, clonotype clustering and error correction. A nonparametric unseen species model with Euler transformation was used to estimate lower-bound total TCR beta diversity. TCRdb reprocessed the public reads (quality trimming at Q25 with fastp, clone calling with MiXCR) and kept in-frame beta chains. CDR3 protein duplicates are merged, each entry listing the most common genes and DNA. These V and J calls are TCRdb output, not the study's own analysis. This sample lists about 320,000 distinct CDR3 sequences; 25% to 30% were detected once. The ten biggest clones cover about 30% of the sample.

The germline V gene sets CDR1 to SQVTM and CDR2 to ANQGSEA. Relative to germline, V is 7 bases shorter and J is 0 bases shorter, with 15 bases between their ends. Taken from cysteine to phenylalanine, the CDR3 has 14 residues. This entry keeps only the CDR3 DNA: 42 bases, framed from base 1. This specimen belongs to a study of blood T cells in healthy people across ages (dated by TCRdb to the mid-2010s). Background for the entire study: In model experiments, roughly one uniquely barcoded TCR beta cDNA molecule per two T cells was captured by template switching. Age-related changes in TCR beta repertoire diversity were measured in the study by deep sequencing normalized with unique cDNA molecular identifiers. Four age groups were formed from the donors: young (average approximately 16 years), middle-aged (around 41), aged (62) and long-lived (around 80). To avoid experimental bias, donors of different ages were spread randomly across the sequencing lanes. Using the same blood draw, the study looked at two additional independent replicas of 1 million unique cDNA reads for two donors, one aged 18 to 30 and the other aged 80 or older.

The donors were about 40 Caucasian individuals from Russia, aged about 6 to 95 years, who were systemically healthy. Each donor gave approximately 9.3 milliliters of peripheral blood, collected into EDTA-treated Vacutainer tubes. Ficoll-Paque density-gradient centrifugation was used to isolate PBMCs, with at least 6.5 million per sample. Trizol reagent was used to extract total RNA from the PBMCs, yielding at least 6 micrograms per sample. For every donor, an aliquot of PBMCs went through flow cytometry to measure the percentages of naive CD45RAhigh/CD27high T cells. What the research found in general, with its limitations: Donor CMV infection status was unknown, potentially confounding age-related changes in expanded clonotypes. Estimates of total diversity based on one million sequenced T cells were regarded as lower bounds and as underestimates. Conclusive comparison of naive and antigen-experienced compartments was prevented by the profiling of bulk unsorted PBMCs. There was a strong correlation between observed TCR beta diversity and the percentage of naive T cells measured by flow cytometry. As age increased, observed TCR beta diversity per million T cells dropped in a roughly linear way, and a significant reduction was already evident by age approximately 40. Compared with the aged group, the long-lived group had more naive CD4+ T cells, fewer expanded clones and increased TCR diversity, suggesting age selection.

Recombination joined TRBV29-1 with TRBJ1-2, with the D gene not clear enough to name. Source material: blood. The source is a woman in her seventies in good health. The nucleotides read TGCAGCGCAGTCCGTGACCCGACTAACTATGGCTACACCTTC. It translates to CSAVRDPTNYGYTF.